This entry describes one T cell receptor (beta chain). Its target is not known. Other DNA sequences in the same sample also yield this CDR3. These data are taken from a study of beta chain features in type 1 diabetes. Purity above 95% was achieved in all sorted populations. Germline V gene lookup returns CDR1 DFQATT and CDR2 SNEGSKA (reference sequence). The CDR3 extends over 10 amino acids. V lost 6 bases, J lost 4 bases, and 5 bases lay in between. Study-level results: VDJ junctions from type 1 diabetes patients carried fewer insertions and larger deletions.

Since all of the isolated RNA was reverse transcribed, expressed TCRB transcripts were what got sequenced. Assay: immunoSEQ multiplex PCR; the TCRdb copy retains only in-frame clones and omits some. The sample includes about 930,000 clones, 17% of them seen just once. This sequence joins TRBV20-1 and TRBJ2-3; no clear D gene. Sequences were obtained from naive CD4+ T cells from blood. The TCR comes from a woman between 18 and 29 years old in good health. The CDR3 DNA is TGCAGTGCCGGCCCAGATACGCAGTATTTT. Translated: CSAGPDTQYF.